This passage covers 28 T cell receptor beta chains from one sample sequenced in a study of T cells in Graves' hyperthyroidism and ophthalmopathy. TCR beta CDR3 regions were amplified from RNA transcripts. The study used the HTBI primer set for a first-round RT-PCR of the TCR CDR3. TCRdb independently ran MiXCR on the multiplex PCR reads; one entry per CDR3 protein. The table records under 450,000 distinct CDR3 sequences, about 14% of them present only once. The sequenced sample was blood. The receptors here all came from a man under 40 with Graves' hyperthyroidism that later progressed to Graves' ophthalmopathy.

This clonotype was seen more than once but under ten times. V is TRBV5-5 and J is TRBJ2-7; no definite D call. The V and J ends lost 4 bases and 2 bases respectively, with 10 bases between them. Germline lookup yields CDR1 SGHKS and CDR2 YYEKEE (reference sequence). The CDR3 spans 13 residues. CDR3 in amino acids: CASSLQLPYEQYF. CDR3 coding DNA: TGTGCCAGCAGCCTTCAGCTTCCCTACGAGCAGTACTTC.

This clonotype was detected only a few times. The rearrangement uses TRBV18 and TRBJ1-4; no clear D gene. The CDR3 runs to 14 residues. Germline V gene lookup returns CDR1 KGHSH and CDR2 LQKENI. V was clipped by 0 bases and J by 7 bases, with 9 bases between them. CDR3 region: CASSPPAVVEKLFF. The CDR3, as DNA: TGTGCCAGCTCACCACCGGCAGTAGTTGAAAAACTGTTTTTT.

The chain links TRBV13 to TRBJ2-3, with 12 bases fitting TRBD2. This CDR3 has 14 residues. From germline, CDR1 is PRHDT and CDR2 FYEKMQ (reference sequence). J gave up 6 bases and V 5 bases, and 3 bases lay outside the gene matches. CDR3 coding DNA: TGTGCCAGCAGCACCGGACTAGCGGGGGATACGCAGTATTTT. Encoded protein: CASSTGLAGDTQYF.

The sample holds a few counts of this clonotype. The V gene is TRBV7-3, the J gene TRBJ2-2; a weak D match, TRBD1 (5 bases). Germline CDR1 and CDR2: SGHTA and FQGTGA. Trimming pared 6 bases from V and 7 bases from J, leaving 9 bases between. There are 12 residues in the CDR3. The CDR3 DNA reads TGTGCCAGCAGTTGGGGCGGCGGGGAGCTGTTTTTT. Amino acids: CASSWGGGELFF.

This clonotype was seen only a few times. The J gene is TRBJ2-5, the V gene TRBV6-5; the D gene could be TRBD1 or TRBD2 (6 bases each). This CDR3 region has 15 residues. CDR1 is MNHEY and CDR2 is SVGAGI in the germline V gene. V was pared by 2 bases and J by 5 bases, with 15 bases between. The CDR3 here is CASSYMGGVLETQYF. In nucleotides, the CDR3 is TGTGCCAGCAGTTACATGGGGGGCGTTTTGGAGACCCAGTACTTC.

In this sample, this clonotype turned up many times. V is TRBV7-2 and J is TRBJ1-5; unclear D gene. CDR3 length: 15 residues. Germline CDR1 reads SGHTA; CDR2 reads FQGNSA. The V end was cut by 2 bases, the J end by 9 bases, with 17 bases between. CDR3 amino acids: CASSLQDGGSSPQHF. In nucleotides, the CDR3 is TGTGCCAGCAGCTTACAGGACGGCGGGTCGTCGCCCCAGCATTTT. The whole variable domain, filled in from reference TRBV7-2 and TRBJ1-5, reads GAGVSQSPSNKVTEKGKDVELRCDPISGHTALYWYRQSLGQGLEFLIYFQGNSAPDKSGLPSDRFSAERTGGSVSTLTIQRTQQEDSAVYLCASSLQDGGSSPQHFGDGTRLSIL.

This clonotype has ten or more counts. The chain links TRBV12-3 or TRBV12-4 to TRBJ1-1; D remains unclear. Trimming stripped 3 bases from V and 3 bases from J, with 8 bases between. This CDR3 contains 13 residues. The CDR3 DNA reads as TGTGCCAGCAGTTTCTCTAGGGACACTGAAGCTTTCTTT. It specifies CASSFSRDTEAFF.

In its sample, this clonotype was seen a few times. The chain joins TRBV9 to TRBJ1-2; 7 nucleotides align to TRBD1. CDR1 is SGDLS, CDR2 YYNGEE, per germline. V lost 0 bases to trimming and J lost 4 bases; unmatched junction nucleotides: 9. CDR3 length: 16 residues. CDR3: CASSVDAGGGLYGYTF. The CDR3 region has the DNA TGTGCCAGCAGCGTAGACGCGGGAGGGGGCCTCTATGGCTACACCTTC.

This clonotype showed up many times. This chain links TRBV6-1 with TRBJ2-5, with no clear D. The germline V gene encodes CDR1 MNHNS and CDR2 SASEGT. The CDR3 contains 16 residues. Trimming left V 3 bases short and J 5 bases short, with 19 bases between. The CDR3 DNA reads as TGTGCCAGCAGTGATTTGGGCAAGGATCCGAGGGAGACCCAGTACTTC. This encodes CASSDLGKDPRETQYF.

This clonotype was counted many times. The CDR3 DNA is TGTGCTAGTGGCCCTGGGCTTCAGCCCCAGCATTTT. Residues: CASGPGLQPQHF. The V gene is TRBV12-5, the J gene TRBJ1-5; D remains unclear. CDR3 length: 12 residues. The germline CDR1 and CDR2 sequences are LGHNT and FRNRAP. Trimming took off 6 bases at V and 6 bases at J, with 9 bases between the two ends.

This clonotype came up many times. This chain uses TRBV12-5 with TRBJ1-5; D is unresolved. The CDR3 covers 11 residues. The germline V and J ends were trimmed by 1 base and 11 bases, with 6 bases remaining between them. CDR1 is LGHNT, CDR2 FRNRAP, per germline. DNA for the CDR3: TGTGCTAGTGGTTTGGGCGGGACCCAGCATTTT. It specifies CASGLGGTQHF. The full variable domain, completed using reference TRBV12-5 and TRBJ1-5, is DARVTQTPRHKVTEMGQEVTMRCQPILGHNTVFWYRQTMMQGLELLAYFRNRAPLDDSGMPKDRFSAEMPDATLATLKIQPSEPRDSAVYFCASGLGGTQHFGDGTRLSIL.

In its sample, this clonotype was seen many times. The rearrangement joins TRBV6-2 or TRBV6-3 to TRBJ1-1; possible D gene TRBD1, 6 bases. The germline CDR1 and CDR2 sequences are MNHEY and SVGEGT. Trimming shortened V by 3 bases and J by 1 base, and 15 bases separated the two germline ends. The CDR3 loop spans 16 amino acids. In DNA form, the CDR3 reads TGTGCCAGCAGTTATTACAGGGTCTCGGGGAACACTGAAGCTTTCTTT. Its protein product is CASSYYRVSGNTEAFF.

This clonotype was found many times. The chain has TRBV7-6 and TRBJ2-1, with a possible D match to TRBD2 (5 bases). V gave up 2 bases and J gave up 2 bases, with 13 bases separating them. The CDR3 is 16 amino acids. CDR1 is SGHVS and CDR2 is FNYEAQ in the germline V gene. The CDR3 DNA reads TGTGCCAGCAGCTTAATCCCAGCGAGGGCCTACAATGAGCAGTTCTTC. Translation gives CASSLIPARAYNEQFF.

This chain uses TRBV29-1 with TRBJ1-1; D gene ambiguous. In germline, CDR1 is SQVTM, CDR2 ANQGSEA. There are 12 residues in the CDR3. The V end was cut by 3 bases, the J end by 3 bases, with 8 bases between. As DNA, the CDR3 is TGCAGCGTTGATGACGGAGACACTGAAGCTTTCTTT. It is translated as CSVDDGDTEAFF.

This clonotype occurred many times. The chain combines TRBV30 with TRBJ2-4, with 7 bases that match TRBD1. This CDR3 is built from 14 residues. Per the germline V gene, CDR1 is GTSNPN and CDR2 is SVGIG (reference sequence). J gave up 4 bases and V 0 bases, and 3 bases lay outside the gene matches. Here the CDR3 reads CAWSVTGAKNIQYF. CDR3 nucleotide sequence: TGTGCCTGGAGTGTAACAGGGGCTAAAAACATTCAGTACTTC.

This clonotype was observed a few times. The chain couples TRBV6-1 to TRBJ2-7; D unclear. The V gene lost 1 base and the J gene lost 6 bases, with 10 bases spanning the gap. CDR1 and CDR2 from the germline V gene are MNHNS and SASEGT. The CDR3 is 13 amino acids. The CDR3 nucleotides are TGTGCCAGCAGTGAAGGCCCACCGACCGAGCAGTACTTC. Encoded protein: CASSEGPPTEQYF.

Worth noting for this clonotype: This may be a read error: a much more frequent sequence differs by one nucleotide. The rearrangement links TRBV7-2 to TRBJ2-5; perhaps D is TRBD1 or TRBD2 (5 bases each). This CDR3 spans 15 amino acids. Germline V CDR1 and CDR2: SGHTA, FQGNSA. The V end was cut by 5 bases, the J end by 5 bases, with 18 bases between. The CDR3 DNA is TGTGCCAGCAGCGCAGCTATGGGGGTCTGGGAGACCCAGTACTTC. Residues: CASSAAMGVWETQYF.

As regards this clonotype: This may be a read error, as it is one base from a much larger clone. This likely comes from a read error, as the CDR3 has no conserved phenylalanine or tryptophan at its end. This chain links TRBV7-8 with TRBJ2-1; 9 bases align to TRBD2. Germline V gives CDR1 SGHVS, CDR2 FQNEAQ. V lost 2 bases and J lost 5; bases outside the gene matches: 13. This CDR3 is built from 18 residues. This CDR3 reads CASSLPRGAGGLNNEQFS. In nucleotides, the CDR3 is TGTGCCAGCAGCTTACCGCGGGGAGCGGGGGGCCTTAACAATGAGCAGTTCTCC.

In nucleotides, the CDR3 is TGTGCCAGCAGTTTCGGGGGGGCGGGCAATGAGCAGTTCTTC. The encoded protein is CASSFGGAGNEQFF. V and J are TRBV12-3 or TRBV12-4 and TRBJ2-1, with TRBD2 identical over 8 bases. V lost 3 bases to trimming and J lost 6 bases; unmatched junction nucleotides: 4. The CDR3 loop spans 14 amino acids.

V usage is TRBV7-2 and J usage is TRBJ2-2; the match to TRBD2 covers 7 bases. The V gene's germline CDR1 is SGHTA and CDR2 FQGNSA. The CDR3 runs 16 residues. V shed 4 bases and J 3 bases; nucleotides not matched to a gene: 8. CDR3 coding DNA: TGTGCCAGCAGCTCAGAGCGGGGCGGATACACCGGGGAGCTGTTTTTT. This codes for CASSSERGGYTGELFF.

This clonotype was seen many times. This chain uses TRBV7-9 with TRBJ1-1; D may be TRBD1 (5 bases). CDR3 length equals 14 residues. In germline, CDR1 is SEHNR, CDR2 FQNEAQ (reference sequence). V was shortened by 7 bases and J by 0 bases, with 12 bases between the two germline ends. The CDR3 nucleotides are TGTGCCAGCAACGGGGCGGGGATGAACACTGAAGCTTTCTTT. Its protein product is CASNGAGMNTEAFF.

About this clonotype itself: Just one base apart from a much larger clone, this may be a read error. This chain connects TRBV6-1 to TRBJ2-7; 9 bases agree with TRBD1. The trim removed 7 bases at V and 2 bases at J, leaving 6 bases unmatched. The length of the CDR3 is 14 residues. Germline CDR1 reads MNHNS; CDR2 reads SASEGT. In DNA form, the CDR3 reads TGTGCCAGCATCACAGGGGGCCTCCCCTACGAGCAGTACTTC. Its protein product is CASITGGLPYEQYF.

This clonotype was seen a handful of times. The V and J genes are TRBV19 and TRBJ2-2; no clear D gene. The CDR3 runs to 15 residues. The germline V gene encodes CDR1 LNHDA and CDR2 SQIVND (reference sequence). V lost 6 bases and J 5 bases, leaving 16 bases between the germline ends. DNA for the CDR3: TGTGCCAGTAGATATCGGATGATGGGTACCGGGGAGCTGTTTTTT. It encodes CASRYRMMGTGELFF.

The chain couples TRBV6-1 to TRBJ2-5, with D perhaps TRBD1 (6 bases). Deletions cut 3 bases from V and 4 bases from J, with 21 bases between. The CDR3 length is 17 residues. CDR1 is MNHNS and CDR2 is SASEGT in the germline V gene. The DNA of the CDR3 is TGTGCCAGCAGTGACCAATCAACTAGGTGGGGGCTAGAGACCCAGTACTTC. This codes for CASSDQSTRWGLETQYF.

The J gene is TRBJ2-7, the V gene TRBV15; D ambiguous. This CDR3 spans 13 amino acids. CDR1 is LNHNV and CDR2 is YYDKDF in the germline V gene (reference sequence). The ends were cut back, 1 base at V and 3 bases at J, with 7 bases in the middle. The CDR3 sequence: CATSRGHGYEQYF. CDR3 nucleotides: TGTGCCACCAGCAGAGGACACGGCTACGAGCAGTACTTC. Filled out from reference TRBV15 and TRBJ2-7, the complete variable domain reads DAMVIQNPRYQVTQFGKPVTLSCSQTLNHNVMYWYQQKSSQAPKLLFHYYDKDFNNEADTPDNFQSRRPNTSFCFLDIRSPGLGDTAMYLCATSRGHGYEQYFGPGTRLTVT.

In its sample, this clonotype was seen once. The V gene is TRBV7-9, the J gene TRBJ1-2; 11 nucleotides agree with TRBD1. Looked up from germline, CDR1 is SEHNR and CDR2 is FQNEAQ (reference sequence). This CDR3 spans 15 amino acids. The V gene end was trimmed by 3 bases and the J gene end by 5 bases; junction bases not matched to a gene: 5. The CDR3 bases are TGTGCCAGCAGCTTCGGGACAGGGGGGAATTATGGCTACACCTTC. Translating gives CASSFGTGGNYGYTF.

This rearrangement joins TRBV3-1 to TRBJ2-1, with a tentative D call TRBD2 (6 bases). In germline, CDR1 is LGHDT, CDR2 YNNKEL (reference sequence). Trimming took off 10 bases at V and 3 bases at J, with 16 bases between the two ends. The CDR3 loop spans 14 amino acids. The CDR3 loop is CATLGGDFYNEQFF. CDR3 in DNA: TGTGCCACCTTGGGCGGGGATTTCTACAATGAGCAGTTCTTC.

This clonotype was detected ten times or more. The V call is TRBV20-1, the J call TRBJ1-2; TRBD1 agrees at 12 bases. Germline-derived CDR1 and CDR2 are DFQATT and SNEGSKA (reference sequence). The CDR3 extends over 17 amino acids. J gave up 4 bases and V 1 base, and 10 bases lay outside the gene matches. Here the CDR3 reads CSARAVTGTGGSYGYTF. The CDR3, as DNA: TGCAGTGCTAGAGCGGTAACCGGGACAGGGGGCAGCTATGGCTACACCTTC.